What follows are 17 T cell receptor beta chains derived from one specimen sequenced in a study of blood T cells in healthy people across ages. Sample-barcoded 5' priming and a J-beta primer mix drove a second PCR of roughly 6 to 12 cycles. TCRdb passed the 5' RACE reads through MiXCR, listing each CDR3 protein once. The sample has about 640,000 distinct CDR3 sequences, roughly 58% seen once. Sequencing input: blood. The receptor source for this set is a man in his 60s in good health.

The rearrangement joins TRBV6-6 to TRBJ1-5; D is uncertain. The CDR3 runs 14 residues. Trimming stripped 2 bases from V and 2 bases from J, with 7 bases between. The germline CDR1 and CDR2 sequences are MNHNY and SVGAGI (reference sequence). CDR3 residues: CASSYGSGNQPQHF. Written as DNA, the CDR3 is TGTGCCAGCAGTTACGGCTCCGGCAATCAGCCCCAGCATTTT.

This clonotype was counted a few times. The chain combines TRBV7-2 with TRBJ2-1; 14 nucleotides agree with TRBD2. Germline loops: CDR1 SGHTA, CDR2 FQGNSA. The CDR3 loop spans 19 amino acids. V shed 5 bases and J 14 bases; nucleotides not matched to a gene: 23. The CDR3 protein is CASSPPGTSGGSGAGSEFF. In DNA form, the CDR3 reads TGTGCCAGCAGCCCACCCGGGACTAGCGGGGGCTCTGGGGCGGGGTCAGAGTTCTTC.

This sequence joins TRBV5-1 and TRBJ1-6; 8 nucleotides match TRBD1. Trimming at V came to 0 bases and at J to 13 bases, leaving 15 bases not matched to a gene. The CDR3 runs to 17 residues. The germline gives CDR1 SGHRS, CDR2 YFSETQ. As DNA, the CDR3 is TGCGCCAGCAGCTTGGGGGGACAGGCAGACCACGGGAAGCCCCTCCACTTT. The encoded protein is CASSLGGQADHGKPLHF.

The chain uses TRBV12-3 or TRBV12-4 and TRBJ2-5; 8 bases map to TRBD2. Germline trimming cut 7 bases from V and 9 bases from J; bases unmatched to any gene: 4. The CDR3 runs 11 residues. DNA of the CDR3: TGTGCCAGCAACGACGGGGGGGCCCAGTACTTC. This encodes CASNDGGAQYF.

The V gene is TRBV20-1, the J gene TRBJ2-7; 9 bases align to TRBD2. V trimming: 1 base; J trimming: 2 bases; junction bases outside the gene matches: 0. Germline CDR1 DFQATT, CDR2 SNEGSKA (reference sequence). This CDR3 has 13 residues. CDR3 amino acids: CSARGGGAYEQYF. The CDR3, as DNA: TGCAGTGCTAGAGGCGGGGGGGCCTACGAGCAGTACTTC.

In this sample, this clonotype turned up a few times. The chain couples TRBV10-3 to TRBJ2-2, with D maybe TRBD2 (5 bases). Germline V gene sequence: CDR1 ENHRY, CDR2 SYGVKD. This CDR3 spans 15 amino acids. Trimming cost V 6 bases and J 4 bases, with 15 bases left between them. The CDR3 DNA reads TGTGCCATCAGAATCAACGTTGGGAGCACCGGGGAGCTGTTTTTT. Protein product: CAIRINVGSTGELFF.

The chain joins TRBV3-1 to TRBJ2-4; D is unresolved. Trimming stripped 4 bases from V and 13 bases from J, with 14 bases between. The CDR3 runs to 12 residues. CDR1 LGHDT and CDR2 YNNKEL come from the germline V gene (reference sequence). The CDR3 sequence: CASSPPYGEQYF. The CDR3 region has the DNA TGTGCCAGCAGCCCCCCCTATGGAGAGCAGTACTTC.

CDR3 in amino acids: CASSKALYGPYEQYF. DNA of the CDR3: TGTGCCAGCAGCAAAGCGCTTTACGGCCCCTACGAGCAGTACTTC. The gene calls are TRBV21-1 and TRBJ2-7. TRBV21-1 constitutes a pseudogene. This CDR3 has 15 residues.

V is TRBV10-1 and J is TRBJ2-5, with TRBD2 as a possible D gene (6 bases). The germline V gene has CDR1 WNHNN and CDR2 SYGVQD (reference sequence). The germline V and J ends were trimmed by 2 bases and 2 bases, with 12 bases remaining between them. The CDR3 totals 15 residues. Here the CDR3 reads CASSETAGTQETQYF. CDR3 coding DNA: TGCGCCAGCAGTGAGACGGCGGGGACTCAAGAGACCCAGTACTTC.

J is TRBJ1-5 and V is TRBV27, with 8 nucleotides matching TRBD1. V shed 4 bases and J 7 bases; nucleotides not matched to a gene: 9. Germline CDR1 and CDR2: MNHEY and SMNVEV (reference sequence). The CDR3 loop spans 15 amino acids. The CDR3 loop is CASSWAGGAEQPQHF. CDR3 DNA sequence: TGTGCCAGCAGTTGGGCAGGGGGCGCGGAGCAGCCCCAGCATTTT.

This sequence joins TRBV3-1 and TRBJ2-7; 7 bases align to TRBD2. Per the germline V gene, CDR1 is LGHDT and CDR2 is YNNKEL (reference sequence). This CDR3 has 16 residues. J gave up 0 bases and V 5 bases, and 10 bases lay outside the gene matches. This CDR3 is CASSLTSGGVSYEQYF. CDR3 nucleotides: TGTGCCAGCAGCTTAACCTCGGGGGGAGTCTCCTACGAGCAGTACTTC.

The V gene is TRBV18, the J gene TRBJ1-1, with a weak D call TRBD1 (6 bases). The CDR3 has 15 residues. Germline CDR1 reads KGHSH; CDR2 reads LQKENI. The V and J ends lost 6 bases and 1 base respectively, with 15 bases between them. Here the CDR3 reads CASSPEGVGNTEAFF. CDR3 nucleotides: TGTGCCAGCTCGCCGGAGGGGGTTGGGAACACTGAAGCTTTCTTT. The full variable domain, its missing parts supplied by reference TRBV18 and TRBJ1-1, is NAGVMQNPRHLVRRRGQEARLRCSPMKGHSHVYWYRQLPEEGLKFMVYLQKENIIDESGMPKERFSAEFPKEGPSILRIQQVVRGDSAAYFCASSPEGVGNTEAFFGQGTRLTVV.

This clonotype has a handful of counts. The chain uses TRBV29-1 and TRBJ2-4, with D possibly being TRBD1 (6 bases). The germline CDR1 and CDR2 sequences are SQVTM and ANQGSEA. This CDR3 has 16 residues. V was cut by 6 bases and J by 0 bases, with 18 bases left in between. CDR3 protein: CSVAGTPELAKNIQYF. The CDR3 DNA is TGCAGCGTGGCCGGGACACCTGAACTAGCCAAAAACATTCAGTACTTC.

This clonotype was detected only a few times. The chain carries TRBV9 and TRBJ2-5; 12 bases map to TRBD2. Germline values: CDR1 SGDLS, CDR2 YYNGEE. There are 18 residues in the CDR3. After removal of 3 bases from V and 2 bases from J, the junction contained 11 bases not matched to a gene. The CDR3 DNA reads TGTGCCAGCAGCGAGATAGCTAGCGGGGGGGCTCTACAAGAGACCCAGTACTTC. It codes for CASSEIASGGALQETQYF.

In nucleotides, the CDR3 is TGTGCCAGCAGCCACCAATCCTACGAGCAGTACTTC. Its protein is CASSHQSYEQYF. This rearrangement joins TRBV3-1 to TRBJ2-7; no clear D. The CDR3 consists of 12 residues. V lost 3 bases, J lost 1 base, and 4 bases lay in between. From germline, CDR1 is LGHDT and CDR2 YNNKEL (reference sequence).

The rearrangement links TRBV29-1 to TRBJ1-2; no definite D call. The CDR3 spans 13 residues. V lost 7 bases to trimming and J lost 5 bases, with 17 bases between them. Germline V lookup: CDR1 SQVTM, CDR2 ANQGSEA. CDR3 protein: CSAQLAGLYGYTF. DNA of the CDR3: TGCAGCGCCCAACTAGCAGGCTTATATGGCTACACCTTC.

This chain joins TRBV2 and TRBJ1-2; possible D gene TRBD1, 6 bases. Germline assignment: CDR1 SNHLY and CDR2 FYNNEI. This CDR3 has 14 amino acids. Between the trimmed V and J ends, which lost 8 bases and 4 bases, there was a span of 17 bases. The CDR3 protein is CASYPGVVGYGYTF. The CDR3 DNA sequence: TGTGCCAGCTATCCAGGGGTCGTTGGCTATGGCTACACCTTC.